A selection of T cell receptor beta chains follows, all from one sample in a study of T cells in Graves' hyperthyroidism and ophthalmopathy. MiXCR was run by TCRdb on the multiplex PCR reads, yielding one entry per CDR3 protein. The sample comprises 450,000 to 600,000 distinct CDR3 sequences, 15% to 20% of which are singletons, and over 45% rests with the top ten. The specimen sequenced was blood. These receptors were taken from a man aged 35-49 years with Graves' ophthalmopathy. Each CDR3 is given with its conserved first and last residue. D genes are given only for firm matches. Where a row states a size, it is once, few, many or the class of an expanded clone; other rows omit it.

clone size	V gene	D gene	J gene	CDR3 protein	CDR3 DNA
.	TRBV20-1	.	TRBJ2-6	CSASGTGANVLTF	TGCAGTGCTAGCGGTACTGGGGCCAACGTCCTGACTTTC
many	TRBV20-1	.	TRBJ2-3	CSAVDRTATDTQYF	TGCAGTGCTGTAGACAGGACAGCCACAGATACGCAGTATTTT
many	TRBV30	.	TRBJ1-2	CAWRGGGYGYTF	TGTGCCTGGAGGGGAGGGGGGTATGGCTACACCTTC
.	TRBV3-1	.	TRBJ2-5	CAGSGRGGPREETQYF	TGTGCCGGCAGCGGAAGGGGCGGACCCCGTGAGGAGACCCAGTACTTC
few	TRBV20-1	.	TRBJ2-7	CSASVGHEQYF	TGCAGTGCTAGTGTGGGCCACGAGCAGTACTTC
.	TRBV25-1	TRBD2	TRBJ2-1	CASSNPLAGDRWNEQFF	TGTGCCAGCAGTAATCCCCTCGCGGGAGACCGCTGGAATGAGCAGTTCTTC
few	TRBV12-3/TRBV12-4	.	TRBJ2-7	CASSLRKEEQYF	TGTGCCAGCAGTTTAAGAAAGGAAGAGCAGTACTTC
many	TRBV20-1	.	TRBJ1-6	CSARVGNSPLHF	TGCAGTGCTAGGGTGGGGAATTCACCCCTCCACTTT
.	TRBV5-1	.	TRBJ2-1	CASSLEGGPYNGQFF	TGCGCCAGCAGCTTGGAAGGCGGACCCTACAATGGGCAGTTCTTC
.	TRBV27	.	TRBJ2-5	CASSGGFGTQYF	TGTGCCAGCAGCGGCGGGTTCGGGACCCAGTACTTC
.	TRBV20-1	.	TRBJ1-2	CSATGGDEHHGYTF	TGCAGTGCTACAGGAGGGGATGAACACCATGGCTACACCTTC
few	TRBV20-1	TRBD1	TRBJ2-7	CSARGPGQSYEQYF	TGCAGTGCTCGGGGCCCGGGACAGAGCTACGAGCAGTACTTC
.	TRBV30	.	TRBJ1-5	CAWNQRLEGLQHF	TGTGCCTGGAATCAACGCTTAGAGGGGTTGCAGCATTTT
.	TRBV14	.	TRBJ2-5	CASSQVTGGETQYF	TGTGCCAGCAGCCAAGTCACGGGTGGGGAGACCCAGTACTTC
many	TRBV7-9	.	TRBJ2-5	CASSLALTVQETQYF	TGTGCCAGCAGCTTAGCGCTGACAGTCCAAGAGACCCAGTACTTC
.	TRBV20-1	.	TRBJ2-4	CSASIGGGNIQYF	TGCAGTGCTAGCATTGGGGGTGGAAACATTCAGTACTTC
many	TRBV2	TRBD2	TRBJ2-1	CASSAGKTDEQFF	TGTGCCAGTTCAGCGGGGAAGACGGATGAGCAGTTCTTC
.	TRBV19	TRBD1	TRBJ2-7	CASSVHPGQGSYEQYF	TGTGCCAGTAGTGTTCATCCGGGACAGGGGTCCTACGAGCAGTACTTC
.	TRBV4-1	.	TRBJ2-7	CASSDRQGESYEQYF	TGCGCCAGCAGCGATAGGCAGGGTGAATCCTACGAGCAGTACTTC
many	TRBV20-1	.	TRBJ1-1	CSAWTRGSLEAFF	TGCAGTGCTTGGACCCGGGGGTCCCTCGAAGCTTTCTTT
once	TRBV5-6	.	TRBJ2-1	CASSPPGLQNEQFF	TGTGCCAGCAGCCCGCCGGGACTTCAGAATGAGCAGTTCTTC
few	TRBV27	.	TRBJ2-2	CASSLSGGRTFSYTGELFF	TGTGCCAGCAGTTTATCAGGGGGGCGGACCTTCTCCTACACCGGGGAGCTGTTTTTT
many	TRBV5-1	.	TRBJ2-3	CATDLGGQNTDTQYF	TGCGCCACCGACCTCGGCGGCCAGAACACAGATACGCAGTATTTT
few	TRBV5-5	.	TRBJ2-2	CASSPFGANTGELFF	TGTGCCAGCAGCCCTTTCGGGGCCAACACCGGGGAGCTGTTTTTT
few	TRBV19	.	TRBJ2-5	CASSIGSGGETQYF	TGTGCCAGTAGTATAGGCTCAGGGGGGGAGACCCAGTACTTC
.	TRBV6-1	.	TRBJ1-2	CANSEQFHGYTF	TGTGCCAACAGTGAACAGTTCCATGGCTACACCTTC